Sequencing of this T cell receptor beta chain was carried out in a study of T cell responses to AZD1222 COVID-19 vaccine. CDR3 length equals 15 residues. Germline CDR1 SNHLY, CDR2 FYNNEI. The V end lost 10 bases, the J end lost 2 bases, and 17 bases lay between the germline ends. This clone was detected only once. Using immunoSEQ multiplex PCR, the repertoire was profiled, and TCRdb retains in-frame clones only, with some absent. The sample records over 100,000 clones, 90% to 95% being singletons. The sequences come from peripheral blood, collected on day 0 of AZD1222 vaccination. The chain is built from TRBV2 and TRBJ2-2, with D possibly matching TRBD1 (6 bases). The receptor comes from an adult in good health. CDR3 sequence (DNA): TGTGCCATCCCCGAGGGGACACCAAACACCGGGGAGCTGTTTTTT. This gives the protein CAIPEGTPNTGELFF.